The present T cell receptor (beta chain) was sequenced within a study of blood T cell repertoires in COVID-19. Study at large: Whether acute or convalescent, the COVID-19 samples came from the United States, Italy and Spain. T cells, B-cell-depleted T cells, or PBMCs provided the cDNA or gDNA that served as material.

In the authors' workflow: It was from reference gene primer amplification that nucleated cell counts were estimated. Sequencing used immunoSEQ multiplex PCR; TCRdb keeps in-frame clones, though not all of them. V and J calls plus clone size are reproduced from that table; the DNA served to infer D and trimming. The sample consists of about 350,000 clones, approximately 89% of them appearing once. V lost 4 bases and J lost 9; bases outside the gene matches: 6. This CDR3 comprises 14 residues. Germline CDR1 reads SGHRS; CDR2 reads YFSETQ. Seattle's enrolled individuals joined amid active infection and were then monitored longitudinally.

The chain links TRBV5-1 to TRBJ1-6; the match to TRBD1 covers 8 bases. The clonotype was recovered from a woman aged 55 to 70 with COVID-19, enrolled during active disease. The source material was peripheral blood. CDR3 loop: CASSVGQEISPLHF. CDR3 in DNA: TGCGCCAGCAGCGTGGGACAGGAAATTTCACCCCTCCACTTT.